This T cell receptor beta chain stems from a study of sequential checkpoint blockade in melanoma. In the study overall: Each arm's sequence ended with maintenance nivolumab.

Using immunoSEQ multiplex PCR, the repertoire was profiled, and TCRdb retains in-frame clones only, with some absent. The sample shows approximately 21,000 clones, roughly 82% of them seen only once. Treatment indicated: randomized to nivolumab then ipilimumab (arm A) or the reverse (arm B). Germline lookup yields CDR1 MGHRA and CDR2 YSYEKL. The CDR3 sequence is 15 residues long. Losses at the gene ends were 5 bases for V and 9 bases for J; bases not matched to a gene: 15. The receptor comes from a human donor with melanoma. The material sequenced was CD8+ T cells sorted from blood (inferred from file names), taken from a patient given nivolumab and ipilimumab in sequence. This sequence joins TRBV4-1 and TRBJ2-7; 8 nucleotides align to TRBD1. The CDR3 nucleotides read TGCGCCAGCAGCTCCCCTCCGGGACAGGTCGGCCGGCAGTACTTC. This codes for CASSSPPGQVGRQYF.